This T cell receptor (beta chain) was identified in a study of blood T cells in healthy people across ages. Notes on the study in general: It was not known whether donors were CMV positive (a possible confounder of expanded clonotype changes).

Sample-barcoded 5' priming and a J-beta primer mix drove a second PCR of 7 to 11 cycles. TCRdb reprocessed the 5' RACE reads via MiXCR and lists one record per CDR3 protein. The data show 550,000 to 700,000 distinct CDR3 sequences, roughly a quarter seen once. Note on this clonotype: No antigen is known for it.

Looked up from germline, CDR1 is DFQATT and CDR2 is SNEGSKA (reference sequence). The CDR3 length is 14 residues. V lost 0 bases, J lost 9 bases, and 15 bases lay in between. The total RNA that was extracted per sample amounted to at least 5 micrograms. The sample comprised blood. The chain has TRBV20-1 and TRBJ1-3; no reliable D call. The TCR was taken from a woman between 70 and 85 years old in good health. This CDR3 is CSARDRRMGGTIYF. The CDR3 region has the DNA TGCAGTGCTAGAGATCGACGGATGGGAGGCACCATATATTTT.